What follows are 12 T cell receptor beta chains derived from one specimen sequenced in a study of control samples from healthy donors and cancer patients. Method: immunoSEQ multiplex PCR; TCRdb's copy keeps in-frame clones and lacks some. The sample includes 90,000 to 130,000 clones, 85% to 90% seen only once; the top ten take around 4%. The sequenced material came from PBMCs. Source of these receptors: a woman between 55 and 75 years old with lung cancer.

The chain carries TRBV5-5 and TRBJ2-2; D ambiguous. Germline V gene sequence: CDR1 SGHKS, CDR2 YYEKEE (reference sequence). This CDR3 is 16 amino acids long. Trimming cost V 1 base and J 0 bases, with 10 bases left between them. The CDR3 loop is CASSLSLIANTGELFF. The CDR3 bases are TGTGCCAGCAGCTTGTCGCTGATCGCGAACACCGGGGAGCTGTTTTTT.

V usage is TRBV19 and J usage is TRBJ1-5; D ambiguous. V was cut by 3 bases and J by 0 bases, with 12 bases left in between. Germline CDR1 is LNHDA and CDR2 is SQIVND (reference sequence). This CDR3 has 16 amino acids. CDR3 residues: CASSMVVQISNQPQHF. CDR3 DNA sequence: TGTGCCAGTAGTATGGTCGTACAGATTAGCAATCAGCCCCAGCATTTT.

This clone was detected once. V gene TRBV9 combines with J gene TRBJ2-1; maybe TRBD2 (5 bases). Germline V gene data show CDR1 as SGDLS and CDR2 as YYNGEE. The CDR3 contains 17 residues. The germline V and J ends were trimmed by 0 bases and 12 bases, with 25 bases remaining between them. For the CDR3, the DNA is TGTGCCAGCAGCGTAGCCGCGACCCTCGAGGGTTTTAGAGCGCAGTTCTTC. Protein product: CASSVAATLEGFRAQFF.

V usage is TRBV10-3 and J usage is TRBJ2-7; D remains ambiguous. CDR3 length equals 14 residues. CDR1 and CDR2 (germline): ENHRY, SYGVKD. Trimming cost V 0 bases and J 3 bases, with 9 bases left between them. The CDR3 DNA is TGTGCCATCAGTGAGTCGAGAGCTCTCTACGAGCAGTACTTC. It is translated as CAISESRALYEQYF.

This clone appeared a few times. The chain is built from TRBV10-3 and TRBJ2-7; a possible D gene is TRBD2 (6 bases). The CDR3 consists of 14 residues. The germline V and J ends were trimmed by 6 bases and 5 bases, with 17 bases remaining between them. Germline values: CDR1 ENHRY, CDR2 SYGVKD. CDR3: CAIRAGGKGDEQYF. CDR3 DNA: TGTGCCATCAGGGCCGGAGGGAAAGGTGACGAGCAGTACTTC.

CDR3 loop: CASNPKVPSSYEQYF. The CDR3 DNA reads as TGTGCTTCAAACCCAAAAGTTCCCAGCTCCTACGAGCAGTACTTC. The chain employs TRBV30 and TRBJ2-7, with no clear D. The CDR3 extends over 15 amino acids. Germline CDR1 reads GTSNPN; CDR2 reads SVGIG (reference sequence).

This clone has just one count. This chain joins TRBV19 and TRBJ1-1; D gene unclear. CDR3 length: 14 residues. The ends were cut back, 4 bases at V and 0 bases at J, with 9 bases in the middle. The V gene's germline CDR1 is LNHDA and CDR2 SQIVND (reference sequence). This CDR3 is CASSKGHLNTEAFF. The CDR3 nucleotides read TGTGCCAGTAGTAAAGGCCACTTGAACACTGAAGCTTTCTTT.

The CDR3 spells CASSTSGRTIQETQYF. CDR3 DNA sequence: TGTGCCAGTAGTACGTCGGGACGGACTATTCAAGAGACCCAGTACTTC. The V gene is TRBV19, the J gene TRBJ2-5; TRBD2 is a possible D gene (6 bases). Trimming shortened V by 4 bases and J by 2 bases, and 17 bases separated the two germline ends. CDR1 and CDR2 (germline): LNHDA, SQIVND (reference sequence). The CDR3 has 16 residues.

The CDR3 sequence: CASQRAGVSNEKLFF. The CDR3 region has the DNA TGTGCCAGCCAGCGGGCAGGGGTATCTAATGAAAAACTGTTTTTT. The gene calls are TRBV6-5 and TRBJ1-4; tentative D call: TRBD1 (6 bases). The CDR3 consists of 15 residues. V lost 8 bases and J lost 3, with 16 bases in between. Germline loops: CDR1 MNHEY, CDR2 SVGAGI.

This clone was seen a single time. The rearrangement links TRBV5-4 to TRBJ2-5, with TRBD2 matching 8 bases. The J segment lost 2 bases and the V segment lost 0 bases, leaving 6 bases of the junction unmatched. Germline V gene sequence: CDR1 SGHNT, CDR2 YYREEE (reference sequence). CDR3 size: 16 residues. The CDR3 is CASSLAPASGQETQYF. The CDR3 DNA reads TGTGCCAGCAGCTTGGCCCCGGCTAGCGGGCAAGAGACCCAGTACTTC.

This clone is a singleton in its sample. Here the CDR3 reads CASSPLGGAGSEAFF. Here the CDR3 DNA reads TGTGCCAGTAGTCCCCTAGGGGGGGCTGGTTCTGAAGCTTTCTTT. The rearrangement joins TRBV19 to TRBJ1-1; TRBD1 might be the D (6 bases). The germline V gene has CDR1 LNHDA and CDR2 SQIVND (reference sequence). V was clipped by 5 bases and J by 6 bases, with 19 bases between them. This CDR3 has 15 residues.

The chain combines TRBV7-9 with TRBJ1-1, with D uncertain. Germline lookup yields CDR1 SEHNR and CDR2 FQNEAQ (reference sequence). The V gene lost 0 bases and the J gene lost 3 bases, with 8 bases spanning the gap. This CDR3 is 14 amino acids long. The CDR3 region is CASSLAGRDTEAFF. CDR3 in DNA: TGTGCCAGCAGCTTAGCCGGGCGGGACACTGAAGCTTTCTTT.